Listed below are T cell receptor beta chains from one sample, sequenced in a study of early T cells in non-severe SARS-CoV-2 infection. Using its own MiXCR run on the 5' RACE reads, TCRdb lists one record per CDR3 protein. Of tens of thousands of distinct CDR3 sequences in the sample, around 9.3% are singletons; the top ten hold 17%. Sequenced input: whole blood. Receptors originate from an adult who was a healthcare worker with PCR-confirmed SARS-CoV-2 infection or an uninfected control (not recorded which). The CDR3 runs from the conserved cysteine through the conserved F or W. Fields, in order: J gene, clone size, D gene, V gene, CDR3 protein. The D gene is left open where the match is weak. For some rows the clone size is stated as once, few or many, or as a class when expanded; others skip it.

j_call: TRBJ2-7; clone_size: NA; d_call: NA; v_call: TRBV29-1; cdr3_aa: CSVSGSYYEQYF
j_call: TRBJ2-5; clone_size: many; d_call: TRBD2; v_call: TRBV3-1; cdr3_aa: CASSPGTSGRNENTQYF
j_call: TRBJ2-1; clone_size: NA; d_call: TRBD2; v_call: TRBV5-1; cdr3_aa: CASSKGLAGNNEQFF
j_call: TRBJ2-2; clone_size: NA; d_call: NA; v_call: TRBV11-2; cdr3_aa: CASSWAPPWGNTGELFF
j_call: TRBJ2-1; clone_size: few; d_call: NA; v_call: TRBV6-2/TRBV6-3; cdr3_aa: CASSYGHVAVEQFF
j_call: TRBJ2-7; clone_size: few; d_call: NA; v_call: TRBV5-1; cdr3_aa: CASSLDLPGTYEQYF
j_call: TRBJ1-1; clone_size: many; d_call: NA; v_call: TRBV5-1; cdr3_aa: CASSWESRLNTEAFF
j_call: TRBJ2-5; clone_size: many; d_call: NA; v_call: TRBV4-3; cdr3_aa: CASSQEGRQETQYF
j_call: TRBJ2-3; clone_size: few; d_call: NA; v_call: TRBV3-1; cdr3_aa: CASSPGKGSTDTQYF
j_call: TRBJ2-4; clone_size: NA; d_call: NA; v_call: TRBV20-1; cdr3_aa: CSADPRGIVSAKNIQYF
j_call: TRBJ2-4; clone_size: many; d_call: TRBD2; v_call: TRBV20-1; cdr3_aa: CSALAGVDGIQYF
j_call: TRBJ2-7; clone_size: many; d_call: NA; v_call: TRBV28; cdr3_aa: CASSGIAYEQYF
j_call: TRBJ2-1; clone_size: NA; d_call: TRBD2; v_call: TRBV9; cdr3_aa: CASSGTGLAGGNEQFF
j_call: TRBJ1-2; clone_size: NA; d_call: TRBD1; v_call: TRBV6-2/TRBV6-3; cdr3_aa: CASRPGQAIYGYTF
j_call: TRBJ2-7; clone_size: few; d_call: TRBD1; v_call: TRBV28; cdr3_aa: CASSPLDRVGWGEQYF
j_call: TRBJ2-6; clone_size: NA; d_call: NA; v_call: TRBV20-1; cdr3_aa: CSARSSRGTGANVLTF
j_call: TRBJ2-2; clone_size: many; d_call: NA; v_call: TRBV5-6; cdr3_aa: CASSLFGTNTGELFF
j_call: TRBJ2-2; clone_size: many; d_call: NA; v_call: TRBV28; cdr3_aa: CASRPLAITGELFF
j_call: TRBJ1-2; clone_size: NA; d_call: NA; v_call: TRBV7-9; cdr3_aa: CAAGGYTF
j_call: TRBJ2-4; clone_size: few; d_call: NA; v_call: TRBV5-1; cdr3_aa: CASSLLGDRGNIQYF
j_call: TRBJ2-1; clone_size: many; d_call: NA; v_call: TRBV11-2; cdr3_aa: CASSPLPNEQFF
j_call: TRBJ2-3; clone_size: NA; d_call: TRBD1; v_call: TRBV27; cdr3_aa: CASSPPGQGATQYF
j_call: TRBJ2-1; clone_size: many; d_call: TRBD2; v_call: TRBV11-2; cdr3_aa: CASSSNTGTSAEQFF
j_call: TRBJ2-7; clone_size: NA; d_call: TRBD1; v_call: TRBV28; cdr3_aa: CASGQGDTYEQYF
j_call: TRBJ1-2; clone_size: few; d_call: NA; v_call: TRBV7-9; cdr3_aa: CASSLASRDGYTF
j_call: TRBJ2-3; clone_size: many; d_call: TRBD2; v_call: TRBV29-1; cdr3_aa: CSVETGGVSDTQYF
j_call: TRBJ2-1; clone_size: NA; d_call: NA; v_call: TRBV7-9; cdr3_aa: CASSKGAGVSHEQFF
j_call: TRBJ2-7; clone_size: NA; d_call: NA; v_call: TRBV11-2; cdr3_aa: CASSLEGGEAYEQYF
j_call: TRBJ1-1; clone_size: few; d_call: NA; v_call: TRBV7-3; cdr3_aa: CASSPAGGTEAFF